This paragraph reports one T cell receptor (beta chain). The data originate from a study of blood T cell repertoires in COVID-19. Whole-study context: The United States, Italy and Spain provided the acute and convalescent COVID-19 samples.

In the original workflow: Amplification with reference gene primers provided the estimates of nucleated cell counts. Libraries were prepared by immunoSEQ multiplex PCR; TCRdb keeps only in-frame clonotypes and omits some of them. V and J calls and clone size are those listed in that table; D and trimming were worked out from the DNA. This sample yields 120,000 or so clones, of which around 83% are seen a single time; about 10% belongs to the top ten. CDR3 length: 17 residues. Germline lookup yields CDR1 SGHVS and CDR2 FNYEAQ. The trim removed 5 bases at V and 3 bases at J, leaving 12 bases unmatched.

The clonotype originates from a man aged 60 to 69 with acute or convalescent COVID-19. The sequenced material came from peripheral blood. This chain joins TRBV7-6 and TRBJ2-1; 8 bases are shared with TRBD2. The CDR3 here is CASSIFSGTSLYNEQFF. The CDR3 DNA is TGTGCCAGCAGCATCTTTTCCGGGACTAGTCTCTACAATGAGCAGTTCTTC.